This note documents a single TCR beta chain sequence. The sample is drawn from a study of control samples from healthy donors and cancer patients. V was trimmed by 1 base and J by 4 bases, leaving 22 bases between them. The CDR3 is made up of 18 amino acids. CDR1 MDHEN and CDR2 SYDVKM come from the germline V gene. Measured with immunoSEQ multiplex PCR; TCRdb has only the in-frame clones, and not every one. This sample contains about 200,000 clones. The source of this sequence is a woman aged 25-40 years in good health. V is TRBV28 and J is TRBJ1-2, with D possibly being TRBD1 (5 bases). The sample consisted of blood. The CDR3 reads CASSLSPRGRGVSYGYTF. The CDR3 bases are TGTGCCAGCAGTTTATCGCCCCGGGGACGGGGAGTCTCCTATGGCTACACCTTC.